A single sample gave rise to the 9 T cell receptor beta chains below, sequenced in a study of blood T cells in healthy people across ages. For the second PCR, which ran for 7 to 11 cycles, a sample-barcoded 5' primer and a J-beta primer mix were used. TCRdb recomputed calls from the 5' RACE reads with MiXCR, one row per CDR3 protein. Of roughly 500,000 distinct CDR3 sequences detected, 25% to 30% appear once; the ten largest clones hold around 20%. Sequencing was done on a sample of blood. These receptors were obtained from a woman aged 70-85 years in good health.

This clonotype was seen a handful of times. V is TRBV4-3 and J is TRBJ2-2, with a weak D call TRBD1 (6 bases). Germline CDR1 and CDR2: LGHNA and YSLEER. The germline V and J ends were trimmed by 5 bases and 5 bases, with 12 bases remaining between them. The CDR3 is made up of 14 amino acids. As DNA, the CDR3 is TGCGCCAGCAGCGGCAGGGGAAAGACCGGGGAGCTGTTTTTT. It translates to CASSGRGKTGELFF.

This clonotype was seen only a few times. V and J are TRBV12-3 or TRBV12-4 and TRBJ1-2; TRBD1 matches at 7 bases. V was clipped by 6 bases and J by 3 bases; unmatched bases: 13. CDR3 length equals 16 residues. The CDR3, as DNA: TGTGCCAGCAGCCGCCACGACAGGGCGAGAGACTATGGCTACACCTTC. Translating it yields CASSRHDRARDYGYTF.

V is TRBV19 and J is TRBJ1-2; 8 bases fit TRBD1. The CDR3 is 13 amino acids. The germline V gene has CDR1 LNHDA and CDR2 SQIVND (reference sequence). V lost 10 bases and J lost 4; bases outside the gene matches: 8. The chain's CDR3 is CATTDRAGYGYTF. The CDR3 nucleotides are TGTGCCACCACGGACAGGGCGGGCTATGGCTACACCTTC.

This CDR3 reads CASSQDGSGDTDTQYF. CDR3 DNA: TGCGCCAGCAGCCAAGATGGTAGCGGGGACACAGATACGCAGTATTTT. The chain combines TRBV4-3 with TRBJ2-3, with 8 bases lining up with TRBD2. The junction had 4 bases not matched to a gene; V was cut back by 0 bases and J by 2 bases. Germline-derived CDR1 and CDR2 are LGHNA and YSLEER. The CDR3 is made up of 16 amino acids.

The gene calls are TRBV5-1 and TRBJ2-2; 7 bases are a match to TRBD2. V lost 0 bases and J lost 4; bases outside the gene matches: 6. The length of the CDR3 is 16 residues. The germline V gene has CDR1 SGHRS and CDR2 YFSETQ. In nucleotides, the CDR3 is TGCGCCAGCAGCTTGGATGGCGGGGGTTTCACCGGGGAGCTGTTTTTT. It yields the protein CASSLDGGGFTGELFF.

V and J are TRBV6-2 or TRBV6-3 and TRBJ2-5; D assignment may be TRBD1 or TRBD2 (5 bases each). The J call is uncertain, as TRBJ2-1 better fits the DNA end. The CDR3 runs 17 residues. Germline CDR1 and CDR2: MNHEY and SVGEGT. The CDR3 DNA reads TGTGCCAGCAGCTATCCCAGGGTATCCCGGGAACTTAATGAGCAGTTCTTC. Translating it yields CASSYPRVSRELNEQFF.

The CDR3 nucleotides are TGTGCCAGCAGCTTAGAACGGGATGGGGGCACTGAAGCTTTCTTT. Residues: CASSLERDGGTEAFF. This chain joins TRBV13 and TRBJ1-1, with TRBD1 as a possible D gene (5 bases). The V gene lost 1 base and the J gene lost 4 bases, with 13 bases spanning the gap. This CDR3 has 15 amino acids. From germline, CDR1 is PRHDT and CDR2 FYEKMQ (reference sequence). The entire variable domain, with the rest obtained from reference TRBV13 and TRBJ1-1, is as follows: AAGVIQSPRHLIKEKRETATLKCYPIPRHDTVYWYQQGPGQDPQFLISFYEKMQSDKGSIPDRFSAQQFSDYHSELNMSSLELGDSALYFCASSLERDGGTEAFFGQGTRLTVV.

The gene calls are TRBV7-2 and TRBJ1-2; possible D gene TRBD1, 5 bases. Trimming removed 3 bases at V and 1 base at J, with 12 bases between. The germline V gene encodes CDR1 SGHTA and CDR2 FQGNSA. The CDR3 is made up of 15 amino acids. The CDR3: CASSFSSGDNYGYTF. In DNA form, the CDR3 reads TGTGCCAGCAGCTTTTCATCGGGGGATAACTATGGCTACACCTTC.

The rearrangement uses TRBV12-3 or TRBV12-4 and TRBJ2-2; TRBD1 matches at 9 bases. With 5 bases clipped from V and 3 bases from J, the junction kept 7 bases outside the gene matches. This CDR3 spans 16 amino acids. CDR3 residues: CASSLTGGADTGELFF. The CDR3 nucleotides read TGTGCCAGCAGTCTTACAGGGGGCGCGGACACCGGGGAGCTGTTTTTT.